This T cell receptor beta chain is drawn from a study of STAT3 mutations in large granular lymphocyte leukemia (dated by TCRdb to between 2018 and 2021). About the study as a whole: About half of the T-LGLL patients who underwent longitudinal sequencing carried canonical activating STAT3 mutations. As controls within the study, a couple of patients with natural killer LGL leukemia were also sequenced longitudinally. Each patient was sequenced at an average of 4 time points, ranging from 2 to 8 samplings. From an initial cohort of 200 to 250 LGL patients, roughly 20 representative T-LGLL cases were chosen for longitudinal sequencing of TCRbeta and STAT3. Patients with T-cell large granular lymphocyte leukemia underwent serial deep sequencing of TCRbeta CDR3 and STAT3 to reconstruct clonal hierarchy and dynamics. One or more immunosuppressive therapy regimens were given to more than half of T-LGLL patients, and hematologic response was seen in around two fifths of the treated patients. The full study reports these points: Because no samples were available when a clone first appeared, clonal expansion had to be inferred from samplings taken at other points. The burden of the dominant TCR clone was higher than the STAT3 mutant burden in several patients, which suggests that the STAT3 mutation arose secondarily inside a clone that had already expanded. At least one immunodominant TCRbeta clonotype was present in every T-LGLL patient, and multiple immunodominant subclonotypes appeared in about half of the T-LGLL patients. Persisting codominant clonotypes in some patients meant a small but highly pathogenic clone may have been missed. The linking of therapy response to changes in TCR clonal burden was complicated by variable intervals between samplings and differing treatment regimens. TCR clonotype switching after therapy was observed in 6 of 18 patients, and all newly emerging clones were found to be STAT3 wild type.

DNA was extracted from blood mononuclear cells, with the same DNA used for both TCR and STAT3 sequencing. TCRbeta libraries were sequenced on an Illumina MiSeq, and an average of around 44,000 productive templates per sample was obtained. Using multiplex PCR amplification, the immunoSEQ assay generated the TCRbeta CDR3 libraries. For the original study's pipeline: Repertoire diversity was calculated as previously defined, and values close to 0 indicated extremely monoclonal samples. This immuneACCESS table, as held by TCRdb, lists in-frame sequences with V and J called but not all clones. Of the missing ones, under half trace to an unresolved V gene in checked studies; the others have no known cause. That table is the source of V, J and clone size, and D and trimming were worked out from the DNA. The sample yields 15,000 or so clones; nearly 95% were counted once. The top ten constitute 8.7% of the sample.

The count of this clone is one. Its antigen remains unidentified. No much larger clonotype is one base removed from it; base qualities were not supplied. The germline V gene provides CDR1 LGHNA and CDR2 YSLEER. From the cysteine up to the phenylalanine, the CDR3 has a length of 14 residues. Only CDR3 DNA remains: 42 bases, in frame from the first base. V was cut back by 1 base and J by 1 base, leaving a gap of 5 bases between them. The source of this sequence is a woman aged 45-59 years with T-cell large granular lymphocyte leukemia. Some clones in this sample may be carry-over from other donors' samples. The age is the age at diagnosis. The chain is assembled from TRBV4-3 and TRBJ1-3, with no confident D gene call. The sample comprised peripheral blood mononuclear cells. The CDR3 region has the sequence CASSQGVSGNTIYF. The sequenced DNA is TGCGCCAGCAGCCAAGGTGTTTCTGGAAACACCATATATTTT.